This entry features one TCR beta chain sequence. Between the trimmed V and J ends, which lost 4 bases and 5 bases, there was a span of 9 bases. This CDR3 region has 13 residues. Germline CDR1 SGHNT, CDR2 YYREEE (reference sequence). The record originates from a study of blood T cell repertoires in COVID-19. At the level of the study: Material from acute and convalescent COVID-19 was sourced from the United States, Italy and Spain. From T cells, B-cell-depleted T cells, or PBMCs came the material, which was cDNA or gDNA.

Original data processing: Nucleated cell counts were estimated from reference gene primer amplification. Clones were sequenced by immunoSEQ multiplex PCR, and TCRdb holds only the in-frame ones, with some missing. Clonal size and the V and J genes are those of that table, whereas D and trimming came from the DNA. The sample carries around 80,000 clones, over 75% recorded once. Sample: peripheral blood. This TCR derives from a man aged 80 or over with acute or convalescent COVID-19. The chain links TRBV5-4 to TRBJ1-4, with D hard to call. This CDR3 reads CASSQRSNEKLFF. CDR3 bases: TGTGCCAGCAGCCAGCGATCCAATGAAAAACTGTTTTTT.